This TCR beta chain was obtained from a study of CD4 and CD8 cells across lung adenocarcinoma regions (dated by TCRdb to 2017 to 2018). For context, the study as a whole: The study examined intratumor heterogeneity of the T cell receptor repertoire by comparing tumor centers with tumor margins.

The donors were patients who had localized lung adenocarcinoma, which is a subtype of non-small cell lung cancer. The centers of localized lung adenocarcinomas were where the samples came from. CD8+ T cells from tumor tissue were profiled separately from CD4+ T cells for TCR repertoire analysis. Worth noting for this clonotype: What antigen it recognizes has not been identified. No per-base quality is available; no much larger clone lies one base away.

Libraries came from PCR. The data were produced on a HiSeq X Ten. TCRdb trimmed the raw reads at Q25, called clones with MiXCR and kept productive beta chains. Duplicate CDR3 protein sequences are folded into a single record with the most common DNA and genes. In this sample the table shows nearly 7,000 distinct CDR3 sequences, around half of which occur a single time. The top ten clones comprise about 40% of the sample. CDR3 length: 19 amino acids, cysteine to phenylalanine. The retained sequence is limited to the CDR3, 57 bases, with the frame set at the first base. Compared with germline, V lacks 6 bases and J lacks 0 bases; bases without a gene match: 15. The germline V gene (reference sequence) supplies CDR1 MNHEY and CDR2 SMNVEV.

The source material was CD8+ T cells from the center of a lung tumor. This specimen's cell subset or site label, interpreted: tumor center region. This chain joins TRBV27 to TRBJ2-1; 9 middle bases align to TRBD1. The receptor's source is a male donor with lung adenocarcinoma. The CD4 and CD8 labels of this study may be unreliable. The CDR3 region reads CASSRTTTGQGSSYNEQFF. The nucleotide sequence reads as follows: TGTGCCAGCAGCCGTACCACTACTGGACAGGGGAGCTCCTACAATGAGCAGTTCTTC.